This entry is about one TCR beta chain. Its antigen is not known. This sample stems from a study of cytomegalovirus exposure and HLA in healthy donors. Findings and caveats of the study: More clonal expansion characterized HLA-associated TCR beta chains than equally common others in a later analysis.

PCR amplification relied on 60 Vbeta primers (plus 13 Jbeta primers). TCRdb's table, derived via immunoSEQ multiplex PCR, lists solely in-frame clones and lacks some. Of around 200,000 clones detected, roughly 68% appear once; the ten largest clones hold 2.6%. This CDR3 region has 15 residues. Germline assignment: CDR1 WNHNN and CDR2 SYGVQD (reference sequence). V was cut by 0 bases and J by 1 base, with 6 bases left in between. The sample comprised PBMCs. The sequence was obtained from a man aged 35 to 55 in good health and CMV-seropositive. The chain recombines TRBV10-1 with TRBJ2-2; D possibly corresponds to TRBD2 (5 bases). The CDR3 spells CASSESRVNTGELFF. In DNA, the CDR3 is TGCGCCAGCAGTGAGTCGCGGGTGAACACCGGGGAGCTGTTTTTT.